This entry is about one TCR beta chain. This record belongs to a study of blood T cell repertoires in COVID-19. Overall study context: T cells, B-cell-depleted T cells, or PBMCs provided the cDNA or gDNA that served as material.

As originally analysed: For nucleated cells, counts were estimated from reference gene primer amplification. Produced via immunoSEQ multiplex PCR; TCRdb's table is partial and in-frame only. V and J calls and clone size come straight from that table; D and trimming were deduced from the DNA. Of 90,000 to 120,000 clones in the sample, roughly 82% are singletons; the top ten hold roughly 29%. Trimming removed 4 bases from V and 2 bases from J, with 11 bases in between. Germline V gene lookup returns CDR1 MNHNY and CDR2 SVGAGI (reference sequence). The CDR3 totals 14 residues. The chain links TRBV6-6 to TRBJ2-5; possibly TRBD1 for D (6 bases). The sequenced sample was peripheral blood. The origin of this receptor is a man aged 60 to 69 with acute or convalescent COVID-19. DNA for the CDR3: TGTGCCAGCAGTTCCTCCGGGACACAAGAGACCCAGTACTTC. Its translation: CASSSSGTQETQYF.